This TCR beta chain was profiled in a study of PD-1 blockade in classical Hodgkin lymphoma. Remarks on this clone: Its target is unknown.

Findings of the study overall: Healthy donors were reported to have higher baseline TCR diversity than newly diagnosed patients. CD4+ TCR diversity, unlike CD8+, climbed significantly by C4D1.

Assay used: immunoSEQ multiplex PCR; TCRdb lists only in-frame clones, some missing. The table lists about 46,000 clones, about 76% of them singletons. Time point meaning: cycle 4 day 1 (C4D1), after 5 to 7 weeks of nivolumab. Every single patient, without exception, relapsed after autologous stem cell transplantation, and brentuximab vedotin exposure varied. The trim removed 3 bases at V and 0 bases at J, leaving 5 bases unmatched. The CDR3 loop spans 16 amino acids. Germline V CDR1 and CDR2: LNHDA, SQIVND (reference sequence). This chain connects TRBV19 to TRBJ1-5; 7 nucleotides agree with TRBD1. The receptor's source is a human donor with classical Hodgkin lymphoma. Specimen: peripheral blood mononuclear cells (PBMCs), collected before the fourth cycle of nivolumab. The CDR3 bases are TGTGCCAGTAGTATCCCGGGACAGTCTAGCAATCAGCCCCAGCATTTT. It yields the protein CASSIPGQSSNQPQHF.